This T cell receptor beta chain was identified during a study of vaccination effects on CD4 cells after COVID-19. Study-level background: Antigen-specific CD4+ T cells were expanded with viral peptide pools in the ViraFEST assay before sequencing. After the second dose, samples were taken at median day 72. Researchers reported culturing two million PBMC in each well, adding 10 IU/ml IL-2 and around 10 ug/ml peptides.

Notes on the study in general: Among infection- and vaccine-induced clones, marked clonal contraction occurred late after vaccination.

Details on this clone: Antigen unknown.

Profiled with immunoSEQ multiplex PCR; TCRdb holds only in-frame clones, not every one. Found here are approximately 74,000 clones, over 65% of them singletons; the top ten hold approximately 2.4%. Once cultured for roughly ten days, the cells underwent separation to obtain CD4+ T cells. Two doses of BNT162b2 or mRNA-1273 vaccine were administered to participants. Germline V CDR1 and CDR2: SGHVS, FQNEAQ. This CDR3 contains 19 residues. The ends lost 4 bases at V and 0 bases at J; junction bases unmatched: 13. The specimen was CD4+ T cells from PBMCs cultured without peptide, collected after COVID-19 vaccination. V is TRBV7-8 and J is TRBJ2-4, with 9 bases identical to TRBD1. The source of this sequence is a human donor who received a COVID-19 vaccine. The CDR3 spells CASSSFTGGASIAKNIQYF. DNA for the CDR3: TGTGCCAGCAGCTCTTTTACAGGGGGCGCGTCAATAGCCAAAAACATTCAGTACTTC. The complete variable domain, with remaining parts taken from reference TRBV7-8 and TRBJ2-4, reads GAGVSQSPRYKVAKRGQDVALRCDPISGHVSLFWYQQALGQGPEFLTYFQNEAQLDKSGLPSDRFFAERPEGSVSTLKIQRTQQEDSAVYLCASSSFTGGASIAKNIQYFGAGTRLSVL.